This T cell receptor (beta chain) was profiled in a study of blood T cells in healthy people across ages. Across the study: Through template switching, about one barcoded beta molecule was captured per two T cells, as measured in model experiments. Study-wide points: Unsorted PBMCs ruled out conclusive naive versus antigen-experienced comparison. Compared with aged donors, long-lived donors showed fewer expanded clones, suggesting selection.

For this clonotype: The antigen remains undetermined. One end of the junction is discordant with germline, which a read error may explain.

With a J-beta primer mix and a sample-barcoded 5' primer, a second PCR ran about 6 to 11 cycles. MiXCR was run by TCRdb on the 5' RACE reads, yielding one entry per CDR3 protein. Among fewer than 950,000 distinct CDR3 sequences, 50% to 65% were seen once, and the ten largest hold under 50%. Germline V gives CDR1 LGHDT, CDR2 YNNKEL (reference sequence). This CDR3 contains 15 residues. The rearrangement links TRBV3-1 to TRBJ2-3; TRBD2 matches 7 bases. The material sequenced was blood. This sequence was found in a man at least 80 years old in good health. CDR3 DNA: TGTGCCAGCAGGCAAGCGGGGAAAGGATCAGATACGCAGTATTTT. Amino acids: CASRQAGKGSDTQYF.